The 20 T cell receptor beta chains below were found in one sample sequenced in a study of CD8 T cells in ankylosing spondylitis. Whole-study results and caveats: Blood of patients with ankylosing spondylitis appeared to be characterized by a TCR beta motif of eight highly homologous variants.

TCRdb re-called the 5' RACE reads through MiXCR, storing one row per CDR3 protein. The table lists more than 600,000 distinct CDR3 sequences, 15% to 20% of them singletons. Their antigens are not known. The sample taken for sequencing was blood, either unsorted or a sorted T cell fraction (not recorded which). The receptors stem from a male donor with ankylosing spondylitis.

The genes are TRBV11-3 and TRBJ2-1, with D possibly being TRBD2 (5 bases). V was pared by 2 bases and J by 0 bases, with 14 bases between. Germline V gene data show CDR1 as SGHNT and CDR2 as YENEEA. The CDR3 is 17 amino acids. CDR3 sequence reads: CASSLPPSTSSYNEQFF. In DNA form, the CDR3 reads TGTGCCAGCAGCTTACCCCCCTCAACTAGCTCCTACAATGAGCAGTTCTTC.

The chain uses TRBV5-6 and TRBJ1-2; the D gene is possibly TRBD1 (6 bases). V was trimmed by 0 bases and J by 3 bases, leaving 15 bases between them. Looked up from germline, CDR1 is SGHDT and CDR2 is YYEEEE. The CDR3 runs to 16 residues. The CDR3 loop is CASSLAGAGGHYGYTF. DNA of the CDR3: TGTGCCAGCAGCTTGGCCGGTGCCGGGGGCCACTATGGCTACACCTTC.

The chain couples TRBV30 to TRBJ2-1, with TRBD2 as a possible D gene (5 bases). Germline loops: CDR1 GTSNPN, CDR2 SVGIG (reference sequence). With 0 bases removed from V and 7 bases from J, the gap between germline ends came to 13 bases. The CDR3 sequence is 14 residues long. The CDR3 is CAWSVPVERNEQFF. The CDR3 bases are TGTGCCTGGAGTGTACCGGTTGAGCGGAATGAGCAGTTCTTC.

This chain joins TRBV20-1 and TRBJ1-4; D is ambiguous. V was cut by 0 bases and J by 10 bases, with 12 bases left in between. Germline assignment: CDR1 DFQATT and CDR2 SNEGSKA (reference sequence). This CDR3 has 13 residues. CDR3 sequence reads: CSARDPVTGKLFF. CDR3 coding DNA: TGCAGTGCTAGAGACCCCGTAACGGGAAAACTGTTTTTT.

The V and J genes are TRBV12-3 or TRBV12-4 and TRBJ1-6, with no clear D. This CDR3 spans 14 amino acids. The V and J ends lost 3 bases and 4 bases respectively, with 7 bases between them. CDR3: CASSFGKYNSPLHF. The CDR3 DNA is TGTGCCAGCAGTTTCGGAAAGTATAATTCACCCCTCCACTTT.

The chain joins TRBV5-5 to TRBJ2-2; no reliable D call. The V end lost 1 base, the J end lost 0 bases, and 4 bases lay between the germline ends. Germline loops: CDR1 SGHKS, CDR2 YYEKEE (reference sequence). CDR3 size: 14 residues. The CDR3 DNA sequence: TGTGCCAGCAGCTTGTATGCGAACACCGGGGAGCTGTTTTTT. Its translation is CASSLYANTGELFF.

This clonotype was counted only a few times. The chain joins TRBV29-1 to TRBJ1-2; the D is unclear. Deletions cut 7 bases from V and 6 bases from J, with 12 bases between. Germline CDR1 and CDR2: SQVTM and ANQGSEA. The CDR3 covers 11 residues. The CDR3 sequence: CSGAKADGYTF. The CDR3 DNA is TGCAGCGGGGCTAAAGCAGATGGCTACACCTTC.

This clonotype was seen a few times. The chain is built from TRBV6-1 and TRBJ1-4; TRBD1 aligns across 7 bases. V shed 5 bases, J shed 5 bases, and the junction held 8 bases outside the gene matches. Germline V lookup: CDR1 MNHNS, CDR2 SASEGT. The CDR3 extends over 15 amino acids. The CDR3: CASSPWDRLNEKLFF. CDR3 DNA: TGTGCCAGCAGTCCCTGGGACAGATTAAATGAAAAACTGTTTTTT.

CDR3 amino acids: CASSPRTDFYEQYF. For the CDR3, the DNA is TGTGCCAGCAGTCCCCGAACCGATTTCTACGAGCAGTACTTC. The chain employs TRBV6-4 and TRBJ2-7; no reliable D call. V dropped 5 bases and J dropped 3 bases, with 14 bases sitting between them. The CDR3 spans 14 residues. Germline V CDR1 and CDR2: MRHNA, SNTAGT.

This chain joins TRBV7-2 and TRBJ2-7; no reliable D call. This CDR3 spans 13 amino acids. V dropped 2 bases and J dropped 3 bases, with 8 bases sitting between them. CDR1 is SGHTA and CDR2 is FQGNSA in the germline V gene. As DNA, the CDR3 is TGTGCCAGCAGCTTAATTCACCTCTACGAGCAGTACTTC. Translated, it gives CASSLIHLYEQYF.

In its sample, this clonotype was seen many times. The chain employs TRBV12-3 or TRBV12-4 and TRBJ2-2; a weak D match, TRBD1 (5 bases). This CDR3 is 13 amino acids long. V was cut by 6 bases and J by 6 bases, with 11 bases left in between. Here the CDR3 reads CASSTDNPGELFF. In nucleotides, the CDR3 is TGTGCCAGCAGCACGGACAATCCCGGGGAGCTGTTTTTT.

This chain links TRBV12-3 or TRBV12-4 with TRBJ2-4; D might be TRBD1 or TRBD2, each matching 6 bases. Trimming cost V 5 bases and J 0 bases, with 20 bases left between them. The CDR3 contains 18 residues. The CDR3 DNA sequence: TGTGCCAGCAGTCCCCCGAGGGGGGTAGGGCTAGCCAAAAACATTCAGTACTTC. Its translation is CASSPPRGVGLAKNIQYF.

The genes are TRBV5-1 and TRBJ2-7, with 8 bases identical to TRBD2. Germline V gene sequence: CDR1 SGHRS, CDR2 YFSETQ. The CDR3 contains 15 residues. The junction had 9 bases not matched to a gene; V was cut back by 5 bases and J by 2 bases. The CDR3 DNA sequence: TGCGCCAGCAGGCCTAGACGGGGGGGTCCCTACGAGCAGTACTTC. Encoded protein: CASRPRRGGPYEQYF.

The J gene is TRBJ2-1, the V gene TRBV12-3 or TRBV12-4; D not resolved. The CDR3 has 14 residues. Trimming left V 7 bases short and J 5 bases short, with 15 bases between. The DNA for the CDR3 is TGTGCCAGCACCCCCGGGTGGGCCAACAATGAGCAGTTCTTC. Its translation is CASTPGWANNEQFF.

Only a few counts were recorded for this clonotype. The chain joins TRBV10-3 to TRBJ2-7, with a tentative D call TRBD2 (5 bases). CDR3 size: 13 residues. Trimming removed 6 bases from V and 3 bases from J, with 12 bases in between. Germline assignment: CDR1 ENHRY and CDR2 SYGVKD. CDR3 bases: TGTGCCATCAGCCTGGAAGAGGGCTACGAGCAGTACTTC. Translated, it gives CAISLEEGYEQYF.

This clonotype was detected a few times. The chain uses TRBV18 and TRBJ1-2; TRBD1 agrees at 7 bases. V dropped 1 base and J dropped 7; count of bases not matched to a gene: 3. From germline, CDR1 is KGHSH and CDR2 LQKENI. The CDR3 contains 13 residues. In DNA form, the CDR3 reads TGTGCCAGCTCACCACGGACAGGCGGTGGCTACACCTTC. It codes for CASSPRTGGGYTF.

This clonotype was counted a single time. V gene TRBV4-1 combines with J gene TRBJ2-1, with 7 bases fitting TRBD2. CDR3 length: 19 residues. Trimming cost V 4 bases and J 3 bases; bases outside gene matches: 18. In germline, CDR1 is MGHRA, CDR2 YSYEKL. The CDR3 sequence is CASSLSLVLAESVYNEQFF. For the CDR3, the DNA is TGCGCCAGCAGCCTATCTTTGGTTCTAGCGGAGAGTGTCTACAATGAGCAGTTCTTC.

The table lists this clonotype with a few counts. This rearrangement joins TRBV9 to TRBJ2-2; D ambiguous. CDR1 is SGDLS and CDR2 is YYNGEE in the germline V gene. The CDR3 loop spans 16 amino acids. V was pared by 0 bases and J by 3 bases, with 12 bases between. As DNA, the CDR3 is TGTGCCAGCAGCGTAGTTCCGATCCAACACACCGGGGAGCTGTTTTTT. It yields the protein CASSVVPIQHTGELFF.

V is TRBV30 and J is TRBJ2-1, with D uncertain. The V end lost 4 bases, the J end lost 0 bases, and 7 bases lay between the germline ends. The germline gives CDR1 GTSNPN, CDR2 SVGIG (reference sequence). This CDR3 spans 13 amino acids. The CDR3 DNA reads TGTGCCTGGATTATGGACTCCTACAATGAGCAGTTCTTC. The encoded protein is CAWIMDSYNEQFF. Full variable domain (rest looked up from reference TRBV30 and TRBJ2-1): SQTIHQWPATLVQPVGSPLSLECTVEGTSNPNLYWYRQAAGRGLQLLFYSVGIGQISSEVPQNLSASRPQDRQFILSSKKLLLSDSGFYLCAWIMDSYNEQFFGPGTRLTVL.

V usage is TRBV7-3 and J usage is TRBJ2-1; weak D call: TRBD2 (5 bases). This CDR3 is 13 amino acids long. In germline, CDR1 is SGHTA, CDR2 FQGTGA. V was clipped by 6 bases and J by 8 bases, with 14 bases between them. The CDR3 sequence is CASRAPGTHEQFF. Written as DNA, the CDR3 is TGTGCCAGCAGAGCTCCGGGAACCCATGAGCAGTTCTTC.